This TCR beta chain derives from a study of a mutant IDH1 vaccine in newly diagnosed glioma. The protocol was immunoSEQ multiplex PCR, while the TCRdb copy is restricted to in-frame clones and leaves out a portion. The data contain some 100,000 clones, under 90% of them singletons. Germline CDR1 MNHEY, CDR2 SMNVEV (reference sequence). The ends were cut back, 0 bases at V and 0 bases at J, with 8 bases in the middle. The CDR3 loop spans 15 amino acids. Time point denoted: baseline, week 1 (first vaccination visit). The treatment: pre-vaccination baseline after standard-of-care therapy. The rearrangement links TRBV27 to TRBJ1-2; no definite D call. Here the sequenced sample was PBMCs, taken from a glioma patient treated with radiotherapy, temozolomide or both. This TCR derives from a woman aged 45 to 65 with glioma. CDR3 sequence (DNA): TGTGCCAGCAGTTTATCGGGAAGAGCTAACTATGGCTACACCTTC. Translated, it gives CASSLSGRANYGYTF.